This entry concerns a single T cell receptor beta chain. Its antigen is not known. This entry is derived from a study of CD8+ T cells in alopecia areata. Germline loops: CDR1 SGHRS, CDR2 YFSETQ. With 0 bases clipped from V and 3 bases from J, the junction kept 2 bases outside the gene matches. This CDR3 is 14 amino acids long. TCR sequencing used cDNA made by reverse transcription of extracted RNA. Measured with immunoSEQ multiplex PCR; TCRdb has only the in-frame clones, and not every one. This sample has about 99,000 clones; roughly 50% occur once, and the top ten carry around 8.8%. Study outcomes and limitations: It was lesional scalp, especially alopecia totalis/universalis, that showed higher clonality than normal scalp. Normal skin's resident alphabeta T cells are also sequenced in scalp samples. TCR sharing was clearer in mice than between patients, perhaps partly owing to patient HLA diversity.

The sequencing sample was made of CD4+ T cells sorted from blood. This clonotype originated in a human donor in good health. The genes are TRBV5-1 and TRBJ1-2, with 7 positions matching TRBD1. Here the CDR3 reads CASSLGDSDYGYTF. CDR3 DNA: TGCGCCAGCAGCTTGGGGGACAGCGACTATGGCTACACCTTC.